These 3 T cell receptor beta chains were sequenced from one sample in a study of T cells after posttransplantation cyclophosphamide. Busulfan-fludarabine conditioning, marrow transplant, and cyclophosphamide on days +3 and +4 were administered. Libraries were prepared by immunoSEQ multiplex PCR; TCRdb keeps only in-frame clonotypes and omits some of them. The sample has roughly 10,000 clones, none seen only once. The sample consisted of PBMCs, taken roughly 340 days after allogeneic stem cell transplant with posttransplant cyclophosphamide. The receptors originated from a male patient in his fifties who received an allogeneic stem cell transplant from a related donor and was CMV-positive. The graft donor may be the source of some T cells.

This clone came up many times. V gene TRBV19 combines with J gene TRBJ1-5; 8 nucleotides align to TRBD1. The V gene's germline CDR1 is LNHDA and CDR2 SQIVND (reference sequence). The CDR3 has 19 residues. V was pared by 3 bases and J by 1 base, with 14 bases of the junction left unmatched. CDR3 sequence (DNA): TGTGCCAGTAGTATTCGAGGGGCAGGGGGCACCCAAAGCAATCAGCCCCAGCATTTT. This encodes CASSIRGAGGTQSNQPQHF.

In its sample, this clone was seen many times. The CDR3 sequence is CASSFPTGHGELFF. In DNA form, the CDR3 reads TGCGCCAGCAGCTTTCCTACAGGGCACGGGGAGCTGTTTTTT. The chain recombines TRBV5-1 with TRBJ2-2; perhaps TRBD1 as D (6 bases). The V and J ends lost 2 bases and 7 bases respectively, with 12 bases between them. The CDR3 loop spans 14 amino acids. Germline loops: CDR1 SGHRS, CDR2 YFSETQ.

This clone was observed many times. The chain is built from TRBV10-3 and TRBJ1-2; weak D call: TRBD1 (5 bases). This CDR3 is 15 amino acids long. Trimming stripped 0 bases from V and 4 bases from J, with 12 bases between. Germline CDR1 and CDR2: ENHRY and SYGVKD. The CDR3 nucleotides are TGTGCCATCAGTGAGTCGGGGCTGGGGGGCTATGGCTACACCTTC. Protein product: CAISESGLGGYGYTF.